Below, 19 T cell receptor beta chains from the same sample are listed, as sequenced in a study of cytomegalovirus exposure and HLA in healthy donors. Primers included in the PCR were 60 Vbeta and 13 Jbeta primers. Assay used: immunoSEQ multiplex PCR; TCRdb lists only in-frame clones, some missing. The repertoire consists of around 93,000 clones, with approximately 80% occurring once and the leading ten covering approximately 3.9%. Sequencing was done on a sample of PBMCs. The source of these receptors is a man aged 50 to 59 in good health and CMV-seronegative.

This clone was counted a few times. The chain recombines TRBV2 with TRBJ2-2; the match to TRBD2 covers 9 bases. With V trimmed by 4 bases and J by 8 bases, 8 bases remained unmatched. Germline V gene lookup returns CDR1 SNHLY and CDR2 FYNNEI. The length of the CDR3 is 15 residues. The CDR3 protein is CASSVGGRAWGELFF. CDR3 in DNA: TGTGCCAGCAGTGTTGGCGGGAGGGCCTGGGGGGAGCTGTTTTTT.

The chain is built from TRBV5-6 and TRBJ2-7, with a weak D call TRBD1 (6 bases). This CDR3 has 15 amino acids. V lost 0 bases to trimming and J lost 0 bases, with 10 bases between them. The germline V gene has CDR1 SGHDT and CDR2 YYEEEE. CDR3 in DNA: TGTGCCAGCAGCTTGGTCCCGGACAGCTCCTACGAGCAGTACTTC. It yields the protein CASSLVPDSSYEQYF.

The chain links TRBV5-1 to TRBJ2-7, with TRBD1 matching 8 bases. The CDR3 has 15 residues. Trimming at V came to 4 bases and at J to 5 bases, leaving 11 bases not matched to a gene. Germline CDR1 is SGHRS and CDR2 is YFSETQ. The CDR3 is CASSVGGQGAHEQYF. The CDR3 bases are TGCGCCAGCAGCGTCGGAGGACAGGGTGCCCACGAGCAGTACTTC.

The V gene is TRBV4-1, the J gene TRBJ2-7, with no clear D. Trimming pared 3 bases from V and 6 bases from J, leaving 9 bases between. The germline gives CDR1 MGHRA, CDR2 YSYEKL. The CDR3 loop spans 12 amino acids. CDR3 DNA: TGCGCCAGCAGCCACCCCGGGTCCGAGCAGTACTTC. Protein product: CASSHPGSEQYF.

The chain employs TRBV15 and TRBJ1-1; 7 bases align to TRBD1. Trimming at V came to 0 bases and at J to 4 bases, leaving 5 bases not matched to a gene. Germline CDR1 and CDR2: LNHNV and YYDKDF (reference sequence). The CDR3 extends over 15 amino acids. The CDR3 is CATSRDNRGGTEAFF. DNA for the CDR3: TGTGCCACCAGCAGAGACAACAGGGGAGGCACTGAAGCTTTCTTT. Together with reference TRBV15 and TRBJ1-1, the CDR3 gives the full variable domain: DAMVIQNPRYQVTQFGKPVTLSCSQTLNHNVMYWYQQKSSQAPKLLFHYYDKDFNNEADTPDNFQSRRPNTSFCFLDIRSPGLGDTAMYLCATSRDNRGGTEAFFGQGTRLTVV.

The rearrangement uses TRBV11-2 and TRBJ2-7; the D gene is possibly TRBD1 (5 bases). The CDR3 spans 15 residues. CDR1 and CDR2 (germline): SGHAT, FQNNGV. V shed 1 base and J shed 5 bases, with 15 bases lying between them. The CDR3 bases are TGTGCCAGCAGCTTAGCGGGCAGGGATTTCGACGAGCAGTACTTC. This translates into CASSLAGRDFDEQYF.

The chain is built from TRBV19 and TRBJ2-3; tentatively, D is TRBD2 (5 bases). The CDR3 runs 14 residues. The V gene's germline CDR1 is LNHDA and CDR2 SQIVND (reference sequence). The V and J ends lost 3 bases and 6 bases respectively, with 13 bases between them. CDR3 sequence (DNA): TGTGCCAGTAGTATCTCCGCGACGGGGGATACGCAGTATTTT. Its translation: CASSISATGDTQYF.

This clone showed up just once. The chain has TRBV6-1 and TRBJ2-1, with D possibly matching TRBD2 (5 bases). With 6 bases removed from V and 4 bases from J, the gap between germline ends came to 16 bases. Germline V gene lookup returns CDR1 MNHNS and CDR2 SASEGT. The length of the CDR3 is 15 residues. CDR3 amino acids: CASRMMVGEYNEQFF. The CDR3 bases are TGTGCCAGCAGGATGATGGTCGGGGAATACAATGAGCAGTTCTTC.

The rearrangement links TRBV6-6 to TRBJ1-2; 9 bases align to TRBD1. V gave up 6 bases and J gave up 4 bases; unmatched junction bases: 9. Per the germline V gene, CDR1 is MNHNY and CDR2 is SVGAGI (reference sequence). The CDR3 has 15 amino acids. The CDR3 here is CASSIQGADFYGYTF. Here the CDR3 DNA reads TGTGCCAGCAGCATACAGGGGGCCGACTTCTATGGCTACACCTTC.

The chain employs TRBV28 and TRBJ2-3, with D tentatively TRBD2 (5 bases). The CDR3 totals 15 residues. The V and J ends lost 2 bases and 2 bases respectively, with 11 bases between them. Germline lookup yields CDR1 MDHEN and CDR2 SYDVKM. The CDR3 loop reads CASSLAGAVTDTQYF. The CDR3, as DNA: TGTGCCAGCAGTTTAGCAGGAGCGGTCACAGATACGCAGTATTTT. Full variable domain (remainder filled in from reference TRBV28 and TRBJ2-3): DVKVTQSSRYLVKRTGEKVFLECVQDMDHENMFWYRQDPGLGLRLIYFSYDVKMKEKGDIPEGYSVSREKKERFSLILESASTNQTSMYLCASSLAGAVTDTQYFGPGTRLTVL.

This clone was counted once. CDR3 sequence: CASRQDRGQADTQYF. DNA of the CDR3: TGTGCCAGCAGGCAGGACAGGGGGCAGGCAGATACGCAGTATTTT. The chain carries TRBV7-9 and TRBJ2-3; TRBD1 matches 11 bases. The CDR3 contains 15 residues. CDR1 and CDR2 (germline): SEHNR, FQNEAQ (reference sequence). Trimming removed 6 bases from V and 4 bases from J; junction bases left unmatched: 6.

The chain recombines TRBV7-2 with TRBJ2-7; 10 bases line up with TRBD2. Germline V CDR1 and CDR2: SGHTA, FQGNSA. The CDR3 is made up of 15 amino acids. J was trimmed by 2 bases and V by 1 base; bases with no gene match: 2. CDR3 in amino acids: CASSLVAGGTYEQYF. The CDR3 coding sequence is TGTGCCAGCAGCTTAGTAGCGGGAGGAACCTACGAGCAGTACTTC.

The CDR3, as DNA: TGTGCCAGCAGAGGACTAGCGGGAGTGGAGACCCAGTACTTC. It specifies CASRGLAGVETQYF. The chain links TRBV2 to TRBJ2-5; 13 bases match TRBD2. V lost 6 bases to trimming and J lost 5 bases; unmatched junction nucleotides: 3. The CDR3 loop spans 14 amino acids. Germline loops: CDR1 SNHLY, CDR2 FYNNEI.

The rearrangement links TRBV5-4 to TRBJ2-2; D not resolved. V lost 0 bases and J 8 bases, leaving 11 bases between the germline ends. This CDR3 comprises 14 residues. The germline V gene encodes CDR1 SGHNT and CDR2 YYREEE (reference sequence). This chain's CDR3 is CASSLGRVNGELFF. CDR3 coding DNA: TGTGCCAGCAGCTTGGGCCGGGTTAATGGGGAGCTGTTTTTT.

The chain couples TRBV11-1 to TRBJ1-1; D may be TRBD1 (5 bases). This CDR3 is 15 amino acids long. From germline, CDR1 is SGHAT and CDR2 FQDESV (reference sequence). Trimming stripped 5 bases from V and 9 bases from J, with 22 bases between. The CDR3 loop is CASSPSSGLRGQAFF. The CDR3 DNA is TGTGCCAGCAGCCCAAGTTCAGGTTTAAGGGGCCAAGCTTTCTTT.

The sample holds one count of this clone. The chain has TRBV28 and TRBJ1-1; D uncertain. Germline lookup yields CDR1 MDHEN and CDR2 SYDVKM. V lost 3 bases to trimming and J lost 8 bases, with 7 bases between them. CDR3 length: 11 residues. For the CDR3, the DNA is TGTGCCAGCAGTTTGAGGAGGGAAGCTTTCTTT. Protein product: CASSLRREAFF. The full variable domain, in which reference TRBV28 and TRBJ1-1 provide the parts outside the CDR3, is DVKVTQSSRYLVKRTGEKVFLECVQDMDHENMFWYRQDPGLGLRLIYFSYDVKMKEKGDIPEGYSVSREKKERFSLILESASTNQTSMYLCASSLRREAFFGQGTRLTVV.

The chain is built from TRBV10-3 and TRBJ1-5, with D unresolved. This CDR3 has 12 residues. Trimming removed 2 bases at V and 7 bases at J, with 6 bases between. In germline, CDR1 is ENHRY, CDR2 SYGVKD. The CDR3 coding sequence is TGTGCCATCAGTGAGACTAAACAGCCCCAGCATTTT. Protein sequence: CAISETKQPQHF.

V is TRBV19 and J is TRBJ1-5; TRBD1 matches at 7 bases. The germline V gene encodes CDR1 LNHDA and CDR2 SQIVND (reference sequence). Unmatched junction bases numbered 8, after V lost 9 bases and J lost 3 bases. CDR3 length equals 14 residues. The CDR3 sequence is CASQTGLDNQPQHF. For the CDR3, the DNA is TGTGCCAGCCAGACAGGGTTGGACAATCAGCCCCAGCATTTT.

The genes are TRBV7-2 and TRBJ2-1; a possible D gene is TRBD2 (5 bases). Trimming pared 4 bases from V and 7 bases from J, leaving 8 bases between. Germline CDR1 reads SGHTA; CDR2 reads FQGNSA. This CDR3 has 12 amino acids. In nucleotides, the CDR3 is TGTGCCAGCAGCTCCACTAGGAATGAGCAGTTCTTC. Its protein product is CASSSTRNEQFF. Using reference TRBV7-2 and TRBJ2-1 for the parts outside the CDR3, the full variable domain is GAGVSQSPSNKVTEKGKDVELRCDPISGHTALYWYRQSLGQGLEFLIYFQGNSAPDKSGLPSDRFSAERTGGSVSTLTIQRTQQEDSAVYLCASSSTRNEQFFGPGTRLTVL.